This TCR beta chain was identified during a study of blood T cell repertoires in COVID-19. The wider study: Sites across the United States, Italy and Spain contributed samples from acute and convalescent COVID-19. Nucleic acid was either cDNA or gDNA, and it came from T cells, B-cell-depleted T cells, or PBMCs.

Per the original methods: Counts of nucleated cells, estimated from reference gene primer amplification, were obtained. Generated by immunoSEQ multiplex PCR, the TCRdb table keeps only in-frame clones and is missing some. V, J and clone size derive from that table, while D and trimming were established from the DNA sequence. The data contain roughly 380,000 clones, 85% of them singletons. The CDR3 totals 13 residues. The germline V gene has CDR1 MNHEY and CDR2 SMNVEV (reference sequence). V gave up 11 bases and J gave up 6 bases, with 19 bases separating them. Sequenced material: peripheral blood. This sequence joins TRBV27 and TRBJ1-1, with no clear D. The clonotype was recovered from a woman under 30 with acute or convalescent COVID-19. This chain's CDR3 is CAAAPQVGSEAFF. In DNA, the CDR3 is TGTGCCGCGGCGCCACAAGTCGGTTCTGAAGCTTTCTTT.